This is a list of T cell receptor beta chains from one sample in a study of cytomegalovirus exposure and HLA in healthy donors. Assay: immunoSEQ multiplex PCR; the TCRdb copy retains only in-frame clones and omits some. Counted here are 150,000 to 200,000 clones, more than 70% occurring once; the ten biggest clones make up about 0.24%. Sequencing was performed on PBMCs. These receptors came from a boy between 10 and 17 years old in good health and CMV-seronegative. The CDR3 runs from the conserved cysteine through the conserved F or W.

j_gene,v_gene,CDR3aa
TRBJ2-7,TRBV6-6,CASSEPGQGRREQYF
TRBJ2-2,TRBV28,CASSSGNTGELFF
TRBJ1-3,TRBV6-6,CASSYPERGENTIYF
TRBJ1-1,TRBV27,CASSRRNTEAFF
TRBJ2-3,TRBV7-9,CASGGWPAYDTQYF
TRBJ2-5,TRBV15,CATSKPTGTQETQYF
TRBJ2-7,TRBV30,CAWSSRVGQYF
TRBJ1-5,TRBV28,CASRESNQPQHF
TRBJ1-1,TRBV9,CASNRGDMNTEAFF
TRBJ1-2,TRBV5-6,CASSRMKYLDGYTF
TRBJ2-4,TRBV7-2,CASSLIRTTGLGNIQYF
TRBJ2-2,TRBV5-1,CASSLSGLAVGELFF
TRBJ1-1,TRBV14,CASSPRGYTEAFF
TRBJ2-1,TRBV12-5,CASGLNLAGGPSNEQFF
TRBJ1-5,TRBV6-5,CASRARSSNQPQHF
TRBJ1-1,TRBV5-1,CASSTNRRDSEAFF
TRBJ1-5,TRBV6-7,CASNGTGTNQPQHF
-,TRBV11-1,CASSLARTGAYEQYF
TRBJ2-3,TRBV4-2,CASSQGTSGSTDTQYF
TRBJ2-2,TRBV7-9,CASSLVGLAGAAPTGELFF
TRBJ1-5,TRBV9,CASSGTGGRPQHF
TRBJ2-7,TRBV28,CASSFSDRVRVEQYF
TRBJ1-2,TRBV15,CATRGGRQGKNYGYTF